The TCR beta chain described here comes from a study of blood T cell repertoires in COVID-19. The wider study: The cDNA or gDNA used as material had been derived from T cells, B-cell-depleted T cells, or PBMCs.

Cohort assignment relied on participant-reported clinical history. The CDR3 is made up of 12 amino acids. The junction had 0 bases not matched to a gene; V was cut back by 0 bases and J by 7 bases. Germline assignment: CDR1 GTSNPN and CDR2 SVGIG (reference sequence). Produced via immunoSEQ multiplex PCR; TCRdb's table is partial and in-frame only. The sample shows more than 200,000 clones, 87% of them seen only once. The sequencing input was PBMCs or T cells enriched from blood (not recorded which). This clonotype was sampled from a man younger than 45 who had recovered from COVID-19. This sequence joins TRBV30 and TRBJ1-1; 9 bases agree with TRBD1. The DNA for the CDR3 is TGTGCCTGGAGTGTGGACAGGGGTGAAGCTTTCTTT. It encodes CAWSVDRGEAFF.